This TCR beta chain is drawn from a study of technical replicates of blood from several donors. With respect to this clone: The junction does not match germline at one end; this may be a read error.

Profiled with immunoSEQ multiplex PCR; TCRdb holds only in-frame clones, not every one. The data show around 57,000 clones, 94% seen once. Per germline, CDR1 KGHSH and CDR2 LQKENI. The CDR3 is 15 residues long. The chain recombines TRBV18 with TRBJ2-1; 9 bases are a match to TRBD2. The specimen was T cells isolated from PBMCs. The receptor comes from a human donor in good health. The chain's CDR3 is CASSLLEASGTSCLF. The CDR3, as DNA: TGTGCCAGCTCACTTTTAGAAGCTTCCGGGACTAGCTGCCTCTTC.